This TCR beta chain was observed in a study of T-cell memory formation after mild COVID-19. Germline assignment: CDR1 SEHNR and CDR2 FQNEAQ (reference sequence). The CDR3 runs 14 residues. V lost 4 bases and J 7 bases, leaving 13 bases between the germline ends. TCR alpha and TCR beta cDNA libraries with sample barcodes and UMIs came from 5'RACE using constant-segment primers. TCRdb itself ran the 5' RACE reads through MiXCR, one entry per CDR3 protein. This sample has hundreds of thousands of distinct CDR3 sequences, with roughly 19% found just once. The rearrangement uses TRBV7-9 and TRBJ1-4; TRBD1 might be the D (6 bases). The clonotype originates from a man in his late teens or twenties who had mild COVID-19 (a few samples of this study predate the infection). Cell type and time point are not known. Sequences were obtained from PBMCs or a T cell subset sorted from them (not recorded which). The DNA of the CDR3 is TGTGCCAGCAGCTCTCGACAGGCGGGTGAAAAACTGTTTTTT. This translates into CASSSRQAGEKLFF.